This TCR beta chain originates from a study of T cell responses to AZD1222 COVID-19 vaccine. Study outcomes and limitations: The reported proportion of spike-specific TCRs targeting unmutated variant regions was nearly half. There were mostly white British donors and more females than males, and clonal diversity was possibly underestimated. CD4 TCRs linked to vaccination spanned spike, dominating at 160-218 and 743-854.

Using immunoSEQ multiplex PCR, the repertoire was profiled, and TCRdb retains in-frame clones only, with some absent. The table has fewer than 200,000 clones, almost 95% seen once. On this clone itself: As yet, its antigen is unknown.

The CDR3 totals 14 residues. V was pared by 6 bases and J by 11 bases, with 22 bases between. Germline loops: CDR1 SNHLY, CDR2 FYNNEI. This chain connects TRBV2 to TRBJ1-1, with a possible D match to TRBD1 (6 bases). The starting material was peripheral blood, obtained on day 0 of AZD1222 vaccination. The TCR originated in an adult in good health. The CDR3 here is CASSGQFGLLAAFF. The CDR3 nucleotides are TGTGCCAGCAGCGGACAGTTCGGGCTCCTGGCCGCTTTCTTT.